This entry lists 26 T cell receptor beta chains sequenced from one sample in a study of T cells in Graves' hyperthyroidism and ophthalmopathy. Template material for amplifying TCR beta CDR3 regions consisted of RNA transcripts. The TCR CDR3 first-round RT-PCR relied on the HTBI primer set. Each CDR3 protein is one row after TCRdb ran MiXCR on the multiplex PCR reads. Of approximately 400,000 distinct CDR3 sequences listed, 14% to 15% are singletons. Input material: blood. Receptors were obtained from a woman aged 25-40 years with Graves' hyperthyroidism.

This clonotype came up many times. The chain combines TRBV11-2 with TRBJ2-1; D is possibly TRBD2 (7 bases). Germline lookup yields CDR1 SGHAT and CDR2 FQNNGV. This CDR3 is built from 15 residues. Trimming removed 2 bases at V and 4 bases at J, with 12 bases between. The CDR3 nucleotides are TGTGCCAGCAGCTTAAGGGGGGGACTATACAATGAGCAGTTCTTC. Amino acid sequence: CASSLRGGLYNEQFF.

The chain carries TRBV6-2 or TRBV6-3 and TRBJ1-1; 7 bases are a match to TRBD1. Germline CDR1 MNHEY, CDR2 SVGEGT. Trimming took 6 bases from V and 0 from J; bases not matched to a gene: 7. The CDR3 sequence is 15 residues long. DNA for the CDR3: TGTGCCAGCAGCGCGGGACAGATATTGAACACTGAAGCTTTCTTT. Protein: CASSAGQILNTEAFF.

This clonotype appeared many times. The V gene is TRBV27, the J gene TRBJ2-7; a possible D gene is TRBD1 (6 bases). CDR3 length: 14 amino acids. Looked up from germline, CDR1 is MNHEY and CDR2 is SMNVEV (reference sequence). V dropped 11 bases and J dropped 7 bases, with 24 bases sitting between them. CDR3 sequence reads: CAAGADLRFREQYF. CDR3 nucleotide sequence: TGTGCCGCAGGGGCTGATCTACGGTTTAGGGAGCAGTACTTC.

This chain's CDR3 is CASSQDRTGGSYEQYF. CDR3 DNA: TGCGCCAGCAGCCAAGATAGGACAGGGGGTTCCTACGAGCAGTACTTC. The chain joins TRBV4-1 to TRBJ2-7, with TRBD1 matching 10 bases. From germline, CDR1 is MGHRA and CDR2 YSYEKL. There are 16 residues in the CDR3. V shed 0 bases and J 1 base; nucleotides not matched to a gene: 3.

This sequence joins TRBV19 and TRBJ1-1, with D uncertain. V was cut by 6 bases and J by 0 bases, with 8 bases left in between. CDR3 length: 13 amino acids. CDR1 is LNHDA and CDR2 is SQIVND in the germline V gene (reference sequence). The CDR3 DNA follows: TGTGCCAGTAGGCGGGGTATGAACACTGAAGCTTTCTTT. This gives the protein CASRRGMNTEAFF. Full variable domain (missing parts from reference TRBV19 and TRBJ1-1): DGGITQSPKYLFRKEGQNVTLSCEQNLNHDAMYWYRQDPGQGLRLIYYSQIVNDFQKGDIAEGYSVSREKKESFPLTVTSAQKNPTAFYLCASRRGMNTEAFFGQGTRLTVV.

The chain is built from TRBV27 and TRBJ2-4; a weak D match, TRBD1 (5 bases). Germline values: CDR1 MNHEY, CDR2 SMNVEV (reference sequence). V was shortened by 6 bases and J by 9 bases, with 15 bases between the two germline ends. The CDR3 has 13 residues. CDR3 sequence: CASRHTGVPIQYF. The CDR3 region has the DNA TGTGCCAGCAGACATACAGGTGTACCCATTCAGTACTTC.

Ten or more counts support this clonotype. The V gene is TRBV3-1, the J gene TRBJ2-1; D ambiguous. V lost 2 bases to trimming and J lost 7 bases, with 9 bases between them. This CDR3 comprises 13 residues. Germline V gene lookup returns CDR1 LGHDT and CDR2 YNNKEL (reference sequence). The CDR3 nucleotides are TGTGCCAGCAGCCAATCGTGGGGTAATGAGCAGTTCTTC. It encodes CASSQSWGNEQFF.

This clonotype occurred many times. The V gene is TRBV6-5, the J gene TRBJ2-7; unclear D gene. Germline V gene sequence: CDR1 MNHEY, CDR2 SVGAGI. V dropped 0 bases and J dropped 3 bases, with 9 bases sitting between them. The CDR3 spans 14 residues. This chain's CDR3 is CASSYSSLSYEQYF. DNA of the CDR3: TGTGCCAGCAGTTACTCGAGCCTAAGCTACGAGCAGTACTTC.

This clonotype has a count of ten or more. CDR3 bases: TGTGCCAGCAGCCAAGACCGGACAGGGTATAGCAATCAGCCCCAGCATTTT. Its protein is CASSQDRTGYSNQPQHF. This rearrangement joins TRBV3-1 to TRBJ1-5; 8 nucleotides align to TRBD1. The J segment lost 0 bases and the V segment lost 0 bases, leaving 4 bases of the junction unmatched. The CDR3 extends over 17 amino acids. The germline gives CDR1 LGHDT, CDR2 YNNKEL (reference sequence).

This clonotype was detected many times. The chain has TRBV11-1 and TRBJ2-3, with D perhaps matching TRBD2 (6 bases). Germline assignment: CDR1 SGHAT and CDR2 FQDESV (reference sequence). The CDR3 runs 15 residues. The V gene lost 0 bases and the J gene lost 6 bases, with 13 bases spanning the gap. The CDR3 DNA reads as TGTGCCAGCAGCTTAGCGGGAGGAGTAGCTGATACGCAGTATTTT. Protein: CASSLAGGVADTQYF. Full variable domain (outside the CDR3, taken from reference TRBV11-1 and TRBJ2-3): EAEVAQSPRYKITEKSQAVAFWCDPISGHATLYWYRQILGQGPELLVQFQDESVVDDSQLPKDRFSAERLKGVDSTLKIQPAELGDSAMYLCASSLAGGVADTQYFGPGTRLTVL.

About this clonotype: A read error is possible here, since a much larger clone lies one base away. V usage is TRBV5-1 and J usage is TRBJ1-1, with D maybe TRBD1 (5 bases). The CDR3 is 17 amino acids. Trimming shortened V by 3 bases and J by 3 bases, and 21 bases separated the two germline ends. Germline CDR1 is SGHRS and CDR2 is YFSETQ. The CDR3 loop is CASSWGDLGLMDTEAFF. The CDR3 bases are TGCGCCAGCAGCTGGGGGGACCTAGGTTTGATGGACACTGAAGCTTTCTTT.

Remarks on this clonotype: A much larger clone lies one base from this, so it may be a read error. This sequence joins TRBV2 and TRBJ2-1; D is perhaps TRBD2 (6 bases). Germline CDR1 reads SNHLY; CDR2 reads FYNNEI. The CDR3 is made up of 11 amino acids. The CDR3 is CSSSGGREQFF. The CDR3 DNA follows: TGTTCCAGCAGTGGAGGGAGGGAGCAGTTCTTC.

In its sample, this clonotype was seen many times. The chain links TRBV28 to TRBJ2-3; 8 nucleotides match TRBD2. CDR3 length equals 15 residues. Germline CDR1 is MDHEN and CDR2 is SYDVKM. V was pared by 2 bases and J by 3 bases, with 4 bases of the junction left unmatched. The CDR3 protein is CASSLASSGTDTQYF. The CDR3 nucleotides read TGTGCCAGCAGTTTAGCGTCTAGCGGGACAGATACGCAGTATTTT.

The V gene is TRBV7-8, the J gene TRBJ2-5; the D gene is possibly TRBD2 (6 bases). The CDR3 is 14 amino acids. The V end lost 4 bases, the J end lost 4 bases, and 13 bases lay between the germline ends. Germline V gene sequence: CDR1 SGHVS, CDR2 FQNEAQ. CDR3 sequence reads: CASSYGTWGETQYF. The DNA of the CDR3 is TGTGCCAGCAGCTACGGGACTTGGGGAGAGACCCAGTACTTC.

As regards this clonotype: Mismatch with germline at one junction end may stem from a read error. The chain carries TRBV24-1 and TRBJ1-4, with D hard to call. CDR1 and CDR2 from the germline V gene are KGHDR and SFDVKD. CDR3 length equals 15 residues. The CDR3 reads CAISDPTSTREKLFF. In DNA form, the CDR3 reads TGTGCCATCAGTGATCCCACATCAACGAGGGAAAAACTGTTTTTT.

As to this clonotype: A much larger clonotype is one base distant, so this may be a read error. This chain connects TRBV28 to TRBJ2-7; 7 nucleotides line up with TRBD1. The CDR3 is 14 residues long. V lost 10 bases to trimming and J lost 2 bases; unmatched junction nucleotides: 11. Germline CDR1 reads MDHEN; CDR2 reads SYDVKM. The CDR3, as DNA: TGTGCCATCAGGCGCGACAGGGCCGCCTACGAGCAGTACTTC. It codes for CAIRRDRAAYEQYF.

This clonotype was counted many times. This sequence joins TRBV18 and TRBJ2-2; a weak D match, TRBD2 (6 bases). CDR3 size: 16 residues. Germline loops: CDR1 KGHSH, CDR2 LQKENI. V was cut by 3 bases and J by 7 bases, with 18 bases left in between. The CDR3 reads CASSPPGLLAGGELFF. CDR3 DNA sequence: TGTGCCAGCTCACCTCCGGGACTCCTGGCGGGCGGGGAGCTGTTTTTT.

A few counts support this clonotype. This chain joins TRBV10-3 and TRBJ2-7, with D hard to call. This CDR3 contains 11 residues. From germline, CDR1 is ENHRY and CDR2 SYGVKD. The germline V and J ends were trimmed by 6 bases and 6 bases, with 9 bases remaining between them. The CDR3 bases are TGTGCCATCAGCTCAGACTTCGAGCAGTACTTC. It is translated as CAISSDFEQYF.

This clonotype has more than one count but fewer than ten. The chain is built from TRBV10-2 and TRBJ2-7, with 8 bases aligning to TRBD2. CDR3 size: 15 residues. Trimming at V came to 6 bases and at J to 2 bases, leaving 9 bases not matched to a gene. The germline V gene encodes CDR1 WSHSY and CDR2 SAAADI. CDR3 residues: CASRKGAGVPYEQYF. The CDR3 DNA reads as TGCGCCAGCAGGAAGGGAGCGGGAGTACCCTACGAGCAGTACTTC.

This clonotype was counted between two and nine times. CDR3 in DNA: TGTGCCAGCAGGGCCCTAGCGGGAGTTTCACGGGAGCAGTACTTC. This gives the protein CASRALAGVSREQYF. The chain has TRBV6-1 and TRBJ2-7, with 10 bases lining up with TRBD2. J was trimmed by 7 bases and V by 6 bases; bases with no gene match: 12. Germline V gene lookup returns CDR1 MNHNS and CDR2 SASEGT. The CDR3 spans 15 residues.

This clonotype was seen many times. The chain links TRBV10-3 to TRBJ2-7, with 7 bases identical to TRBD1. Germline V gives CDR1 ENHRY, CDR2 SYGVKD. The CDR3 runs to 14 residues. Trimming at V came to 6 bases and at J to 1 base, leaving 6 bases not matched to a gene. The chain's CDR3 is CAIRRDSTSYEQYF. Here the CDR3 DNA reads TGTGCCATCAGACGGGACAGTACATCCTACGAGCAGTACTTC.

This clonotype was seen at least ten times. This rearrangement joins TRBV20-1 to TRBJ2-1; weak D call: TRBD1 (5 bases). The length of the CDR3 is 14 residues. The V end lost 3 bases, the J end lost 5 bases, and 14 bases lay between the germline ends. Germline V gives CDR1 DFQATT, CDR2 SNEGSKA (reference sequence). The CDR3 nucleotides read TGCAGTGCTAGGGGGCTGGCGTTCGACAATGAGCAGTTCTTC. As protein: CSARGLAFDNEQFF.

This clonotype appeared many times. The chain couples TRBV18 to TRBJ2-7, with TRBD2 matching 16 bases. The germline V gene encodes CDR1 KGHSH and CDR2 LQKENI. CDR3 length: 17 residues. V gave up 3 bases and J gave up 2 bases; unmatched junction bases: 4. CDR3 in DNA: TGTGCCAGCTCACCTGGGACTAGCGGGAGGGTCCCCTACGAGCAGTACTTC. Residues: CASSPGTSGRVPYEQYF. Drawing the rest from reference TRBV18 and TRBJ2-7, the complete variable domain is NAGVMQNPRHLVRRRGQEARLRCSPMKGHSHVYWYRQLPEEGLKFMVYLQKENIIDESGMPKERFSAEFPKEGPSILRIQQVVRGDSAAYFCASSPGTSGRVPYEQYFGPGTRLTVT.

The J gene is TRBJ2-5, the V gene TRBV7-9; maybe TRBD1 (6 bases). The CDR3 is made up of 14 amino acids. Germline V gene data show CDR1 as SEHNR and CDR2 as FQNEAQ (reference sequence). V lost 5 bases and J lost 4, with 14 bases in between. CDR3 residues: CASSQTGIGETQYF. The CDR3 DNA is TGTGCCAGCAGCCAAACAGGGATTGGAGAGACCCAGTACTTC. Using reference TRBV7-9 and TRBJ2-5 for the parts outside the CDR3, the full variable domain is DTGVSQNPRHKITKRGQNVTFRCDPISEHNRLYWYRQTLGQGPEFLTYFQNEAQLEKSRLLSDRFSAERPKGSFSTLEIQRTEQGDSAMYLCASSQTGIGETQYFGPGTRLLVL.

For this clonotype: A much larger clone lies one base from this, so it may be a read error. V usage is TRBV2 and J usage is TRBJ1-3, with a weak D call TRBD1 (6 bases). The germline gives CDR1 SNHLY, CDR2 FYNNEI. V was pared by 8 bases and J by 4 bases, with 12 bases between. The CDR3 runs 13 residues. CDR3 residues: CASGAGQGNTIYF. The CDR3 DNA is TGTGCCAGCGGTGCCGGACAGGGAAACACCATATATTTT.

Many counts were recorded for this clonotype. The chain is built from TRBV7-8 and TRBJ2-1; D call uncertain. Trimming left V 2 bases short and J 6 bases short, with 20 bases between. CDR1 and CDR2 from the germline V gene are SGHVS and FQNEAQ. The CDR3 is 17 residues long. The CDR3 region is CASSLFRRPTKPNEQFF. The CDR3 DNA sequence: TGTGCCAGCAGCTTATTCCGACGGCCCACTAAGCCCAATGAGCAGTTCTTC.